This TCR beta chain was profiled in a study of cytomegalovirus exposure and HLA in healthy donors. Losses at the gene ends were 2 bases for V and 0 bases for J; bases not matched to a gene: 3. The CDR3 contains 15 residues. CDR1 is MGHRA and CDR2 is YSYEKL in the germline V gene. 60 Vbeta and 13 Jbeta primers were used in PCR. TCRdb keeps only in-frame clones here, not all; method: immunoSEQ multiplex PCR. Here the sample spans roughly 180,000 clones, approximately 88% being singletons. This sequence joins TRBV4-1 and TRBJ2-7; 8 nucleotides match TRBD2. What was sequenced was PBMCs. The origin of this receptor is a boy between 10 and 17 years old in good health and CMV-seronegative. The CDR3 bases are TGCGCCAGCAGCCAATTAGCGGGAACCTCCTACGAGCAGTACTTC. This encodes CASSQLAGTSYEQYF.